The 3 T cell receptor beta chains below were found in one sample sequenced in a study of early T cells in non-severe SARS-CoV-2 infection. TCRdb re-called the 5' RACE reads with MiXCR, one entry per CDR3 protein. The sample has around 76,000 distinct CDR3 sequences; more than 14% are singletons. Source: whole blood, taken at baseline. These receptors all stem from an adult who was a healthcare worker with PCR-confirmed SARS-CoV-2 infection or an uninfected control (not recorded which).

J is TRBJ2-1 and V is TRBV28, with 8 bases identical to TRBD1. This CDR3 has 15 residues. The V segment lost 5 bases and the J segment 4 bases; nucleotides outside the gene matches: 7. From germline, CDR1 is MDHEN and CDR2 SYDVKM. CDR3 nucleotides: TGTGCCAGCAGTACCCACTACAGGGGGTACAATGAGCAGTTCTTC. This translates into CASSTHYRGYNEQFF.

This clonotype was seen repeatedly, ten times or more. V gene TRBV7-8 combines with J gene TRBJ2-7; tentatively, D is TRBD2 (6 bases). The CDR3 spans 13 residues. Germline V CDR1 and CDR2: SGHVS, FQNEAQ. Trimming took off 1 base at V and 3 bases at J, with 7 bases between the two ends. The CDR3 loop reads CASSLGRDYEQYF. In nucleotides, the CDR3 is TGTGCCAGCAGCTTAGGGAGGGACTACGAGCAGTACTTC.

This chain connects TRBV6-2 or TRBV6-3 to TRBJ1-2; 12 nucleotides align to TRBD1. The junction had 10 bases not matched to a gene; V was cut back by 5 bases and J by 6 bases. The CDR3 runs 16 residues. Germline CDR1 is MNHEY and CDR2 is SVGEGT. CDR3 residues: CASSNAGTGGADGYTF. The CDR3 DNA follows: TGTGCCAGCAGTAACGCCGGGACAGGGGGCGCCGATGGCTACACCTTC.